This is a list of T cell receptor beta chains from one sample in a study of glioma-infiltrating T cells after dendritic cell vaccination. Clones were read by immunoSEQ multiplex PCR, and TCRdb kept only the in-frame ones, dropping some. The data contain tens of thousands of clones, approximately 84% of them singletons. Sequencing was performed on blood, taken before dendritic cell vaccination. These receptors originate from a human donor with glioblastoma. Both conserved end residues are part of each CDR3. A D gene is named only where the DNA matches it firmly. Not every row has a clone size; where given, it reads once, few, many or a size class.

clone size: .; V gene: TRBV7-2; D gene: .; J gene: TRBJ2-7; CDR3 protein: CASSLEGLGAYEQYF; CDR3 DNA: TGTGCCAGCAGCTTAGAAGGATTAGGGGCCTACGAGCAGTACTTC
clone size: .; V gene: TRBV7-2; D gene: .; J gene: TRBJ1-1; CDR3 protein: CASSFSNTEAFF; CDR3 DNA: TGTGCCAGCAGCTTCTCCAACACTGAAGCTTTCTTT
clone size: .; V gene: TRBV4-3; D gene: TRBD2; J gene: TRBJ2-3; CDR3 protein: CASSQSTLAGITDTQYF; CDR3 DNA: TGCGCCAGCAGCCAAAGCACACTAGCGGGGATCACAGATACGCAGTATTTT
clone size: .; V gene: TRBV29-1; D gene: .; J gene: TRBJ2-7; CDR3 protein: CSVEDGQGEAYEQYF; CDR3 DNA: TGCAGCGTTGAAGATGGCCAGGGGGAGGCCTACGAGCAGTACTTC
clone size: .; V gene: TRBV27; D gene: .; J gene: TRBJ1-5; CDR3 protein: CASSLSQGNQPQHF; CDR3 DNA: TGTGCCAGCAGTTTATCCCAGGGCAATCAGCCCCAGCATTTT
clone size: .; V gene: TRBV2; D gene: TRBD2; J gene: TRBJ2-1; CDR3 protein: CASTWGGGEQFF; CDR3 DNA: TGTGCCAGCACTTGGGGGGGTGGTGAGCAGTTCTTC
clone size: .; V gene: TRBV10-3; D gene: .; J gene: TRBJ2-5; CDR3 protein: CAISELGGGETQYF; CDR3 DNA: TGTGCCATCAGTGAGTTAGGGGGTGGCGAGACCCAGTACTTC
clone size: .; V gene: TRBV25-1; D gene: .; J gene: TRBJ2-7; CDR3 protein: CASSGAGSSYEQYF; CDR3 DNA: TGTGCCAGCTCAGGGGCAGGCTCATCCTACGAGCAGTACTTC
clone size: .; V gene: TRBV7-2; D gene: .; J gene: TRBJ2-3; CDR3 protein: CASSLVQFTDTQYF; CDR3 DNA: TGTGCCAGCAGCTTAGTACAGTTCACAGATACGCAGTATTTT
clone size: .; V gene: TRBV25-1; D gene: TRBD1; J gene: TRBJ2-3; CDR3 protein: CASSPRDRDTDTQYF; CDR3 DNA: TGTGCCAGCAGTCCTCGGGACAGGGACACAGATACGCAGTATTTT
clone size: .; V gene: TRBV9; D gene: TRBD1; J gene: TRBJ1-1; CDR3 protein: CASSPRDRGNTEAFF; CDR3 DNA: TGTGCCAGCAGCCCCCGGGACAGGGGAAACACTGAAGCTTTCTTT
clone size: .; V gene: TRBV2; D gene: TRBD2; J gene: TRBJ2-5; CDR3 protein: CASSVGTSQETQYF; CDR3 DNA: TGTGCCAGCAGTGTAGGGACTAGCCAAGAGACCCAGTACTTC
clone size: .; V gene: TRBV6-5; D gene: TRBD2; J gene: TRBJ2-1; CDR3 protein: CASSPPLAGRNEQFF; CDR3 DNA: TGTGCCAGCAGTCCCCCACTAGCGGGGCGCAATGAGCAGTTCTTC
clone size: once; V gene: TRBV19; D gene: .; J gene: TRBJ1-2; CDR3 protein: CASSISQEVYGYTF; CDR3 DNA: TGTGCCAGTAGTATTAGCCAGGAGGTCTATGGCTACACCTTC
clone size: .; V gene: TRBV5-6; D gene: .; J gene: TRBJ1-2; CDR3 protein: CASSPGTLNGYTF; CDR3 DNA: TGTGCCAGCAGCCCCGGGACTTTGAATGGCTACACCTTC
clone size: .; V gene: TRBV27; D gene: .; J gene: TRBJ2-7; CDR3 protein: CASSFAGPSPYEQYF; CDR3 DNA: TGTGCCAGCAGTTTCGCAGGCCCCAGTCCCTACGAGCAGTACTTC
clone size: .; V gene: TRBV30; D gene: .; J gene: TRBJ1-5; CDR3 protein: CAWSEGGNQPQHF; CDR3 DNA: TGTGCCTGGAGTGAAGGGGGCAATCAGCCCCAGCATTTT
clone size: .; V gene: TRBV19; D gene: .; J gene: TRBJ1-3; CDR3 protein: CASSMSGTGNTIYF; CDR3 DNA: TGTGCCAGTAGTATGTCAGGGACTGGAAACACCATATATTTT
clone size: .; V gene: TRBV7-6; D gene: .; J gene: TRBJ1-6; CDR3 protein: CASSPSGENYNSPLHF; CDR3 DNA: TGTGCCAGCAGCCCTTCAGGGGAGAACTATAATTCCCCCCTCCACTTT
clone size: .; V gene: TRBV18; D gene: TRBD2; J gene: TRBJ2-2; CDR3 protein: CASSQGEGWTGELFF; CDR3 DNA: TGTGCCAGCTCCCAAGGGGAGGGGTGGACCGGGGAGCTGTTTTTT
clone size: .; V gene: TRBV29-1; D gene: .; J gene: TRBJ1-1; CDR3 protein: CSVERTLGGAWGAFF; CDR3 DNA: TGCAGCGTTGAACGTACTCTCGGAGGGGCGTGGGGGGCTTTCTTT
clone size: .; V gene: TRBV5-8; D gene: TRBD1; J gene: TRBJ2-7; CDR3 protein: CASSLEGQGFEQYF; CDR3 DNA: TGTGCCAGCAGCTTGGAGGGACAGGGCTTCGAGCAGTACTTC
clone size: once; V gene: TRBV18; D gene: TRBD1; J gene: TRBJ2-5; CDR3 protein: CASSPWDRPQETQYF; CDR3 DNA: TGTGCCAGCTCACCCTGGGACAGGCCCCAAGAGACCCAGTACTTC
clone size: .; V gene: TRBV5-1; D gene: .; J gene: TRBJ1-1; CDR3 protein: CASSATGFTSNTEAFF; CDR3 DNA: TGCGCCAGCAGCGCCACAGGGTTTACATCGAACACTGAAGCTTTCTTT
clone size: .; V gene: TRBV9; D gene: .; J gene: TRBJ2-7; CDR3 protein: CASSLYDGGQEQYF; CDR3 DNA: TGTGCCAGCAGCCTCTACGACGGGGGGCAGGAACAGTACTTC
clone size: .; V gene: TRBV19; D gene: TRBD2; J gene: TRBJ2-3; CDR3 protein: CASSIGAGGQYF; CDR3 DNA: TGTGCCAGTAGTATCGGCGCGGGGGGGCAGTATTTT
clone size: few; V gene: TRBV2; D gene: TRBD1; J gene: TRBJ1-2; CDR3 protein: CASSENRGTANYGYTF; CDR3 DNA: TGTGCCAGCAGTGAAAACAGGGGGACAGCTAACTATGGCTACACCTTC
clone size: once; V gene: TRBV6-6; D gene: .; J gene: TRBJ2-7; CDR3 protein: CASSYSGTAYEQYF; CDR3 DNA: TGTGCCAGCAGTTACTCGGGGACTGCCTACGAGCAGTACTTC
clone size: .; V gene: TRBV19; D gene: TRBD2; J gene: TRBJ2-2; CDR3 protein: CASSPPRTSGGGELFF; CDR3 DNA: TGTGCCAGTAGTCCCCCCCGGACTAGCGGCGGCGGGGAGCTGTTTTTT
clone size: .; V gene: TRBV21-1; D gene: .; J gene: TRBJ2-4; CDR3 protein: CASSRYRVAKNIQYF; CDR3 DNA: TGTGCCAGCAGCAGATACAGGGTAGCCAAAAACATTCAGTACTTC
clone size: .; V gene: TRBV30; D gene: .; J gene: TRBJ2-2; CDR3 protein: CAWNTNTGELFF; CDR3 DNA: TGTGCCTGGAATACTAACACCGGGGAGCTGTTTTTT
clone size: .; V gene: TRBV7-2; D gene: .; J gene: TRBJ2-7; CDR3 protein: CASSLAPLREQYF; CDR3 DNA: TGTGCCAGCAGCTTAGCTCCTCTGAGGGAGCAGTACTTC
clone size: few; V gene: TRBV5-1; D gene: TRBD2; J gene: TRBJ2-3; CDR3 protein: CASSSTSGGDTQYF; CDR3 DNA: TGCGCCAGCAGCTCGACTAGCGGGGGCGATACGCAGTATTTT
clone size: .; V gene: TRBV18; D gene: .; J gene: TRBJ1-3; CDR3 protein: CASSPPNRASGNTIYF; CDR3 DNA: TGTGCCAGCTCACCTCCGAACAGGGCCTCTGGAAACACCATATATTTT
clone size: once; V gene: TRBV13; D gene: .; J gene: TRBJ2-7; CDR3 protein: CASSPGLGSYEQYF; CDR3 DNA: TGTGCCAGCAGCCCGGGACTGGGCTCCTACGAGCAGTACTTC
clone size: .; V gene: TRBV7-3; D gene: .; J gene: TRBJ2-7; CDR3 protein: CASSLITGDSYEQYF; CDR3 DNA: TGTGCCAGCAGCTTAATTACGGGGGACTCCTACGAGCAGTACTTC
clone size: .; V gene: TRBV7-9; D gene: .; J gene: TRBJ2-7; CDR3 protein: CASSPLEGFSYEQYF; CDR3 DNA: TGTGCCAGCAGCCCCCTGGAGGGGTTCTCCTACGAGCAGTACTTC
clone size: .; V gene: TRBV6-1; D gene: .; J gene: TRBJ2-5; CDR3 protein: CASSETRGQVTQYF; CDR3 DNA: TGTGCCAGCAGTGAGACCAGGGGTCAGGTGACCCAGTACTTC
clone size: .; V gene: TRBV28; D gene: .; J gene: TRBJ2-7; CDR3 protein: CASSFKAGSLSYEQYF; CDR3 DNA: TGTGCCAGCAGTTTTAAGGCGGGGTCTCTCTCCTACGAGCAGTACTTC
clone size: .; V gene: TRBV7-8; D gene: .; J gene: TRBJ2-3; CDR3 protein: CASSLDPRGGTDTQYF; CDR3 DNA: TGTGCCAGCAGCTTAGATCCCCGGGGTGGGACAGATACGCAGTATTTT
clone size: few; V gene: TRBV2; D gene: .; J gene: TRBJ1-5; CDR3 protein: CASSATGIQPQHF; CDR3 DNA: TGTGCCAGCAGTGCCACAGGGATTCAGCCCCAGCATTTT
clone size: .; V gene: TRBV13; D gene: .; J gene: TRBJ2-7; CDR3 protein: CASSYTGSEQYF; CDR3 DNA: TGTGCCAGCAGTTATACAGGGTCCGAGCAGTACTTC
clone size: .; V gene: TRBV11-2; D gene: TRBD2; J gene: TRBJ2-2; CDR3 protein: CASSPRLAGESTGELFF; CDR3 DNA: TGTGCCAGCAGCCCCAGACTAGCGGGGGAGAGCACCGGGGAGCTGTTTTTT
clone size: .; V gene: TRBV9; D gene: .; J gene: TRBJ2-5; CDR3 protein: CASSVSQSRHQETQYF; CDR3 DNA: TGTGCCAGCAGCGTGAGTCAGTCACGACATCAAGAGACCCAGTACTTC
clone size: .; V gene: TRBV5-1; D gene: .; J gene: TRBJ2-3; CDR3 protein: CASSLEQPSTDTQYF; CDR3 DNA: TGCGCCAGCAGCTTGGAACAGCCCAGCACAGATACGCAGTATTTT
clone size: .; V gene: TRBV7-9; D gene: TRBD2; J gene: TRBJ2-1; CDR3 protein: CASSLRSNLLAGFYNEQFF; CDR3 DNA: TGTGCCAGCAGCTTAAGGTCGAATCTACTAGCGGGGTTTTACAATGAGCAGTTCTTC
clone size: .; V gene: TRBV5-1; D gene: .; J gene: TRBJ2-2; CDR3 protein: CASSLYRVNTGELFF; CDR3 DNA: TGCGCCAGCAGCTTGTACCGGGTAAACACCGGGGAGCTGTTTTTT
clone size: .; V gene: TRBV30; D gene: .; J gene: TRBJ1-1; CDR3 protein: CAWSVYTNTEAFF; CDR3 DNA: TGTGCCTGGAGTGTTTATACAAACACTGAAGCTTTCTTT
clone size: .; V gene: TRBV30; D gene: .; J gene: TRBJ1-5; CDR3 protein: CAWSLGINQPQHF; CDR3 DNA: TGTGCCTGGAGTCTGGGCATCAATCAGCCCCAGCATTTT
clone size: medium-sized; V gene: TRBV7-6; D gene: .; J gene: TRBJ2-7; CDR3 protein: CASSATIGAYEQYF; CDR3 DNA: TGTGCCAGCAGCGCCACGATCGGGGCCTACGAGCAGTACTTC
clone size: .; V gene: TRBV19; D gene: TRBD2; J gene: TRBJ2-1; CDR3 protein: CASSIDSGGANEQFF; CDR3 DNA: TGTGCCAGTAGTATAGATAGCGGGGGGGCCAATGAGCAGTTCTTC
clone size: .; V gene: TRBV7-9; D gene: .; J gene: TRBJ1-6; CDR3 protein: CASSSDSLNSPLHF; CDR3 DNA: TGTGCCAGCAGCTCCGACTCCCTTAATTCCCCCCTCCACTTT
clone size: .; V gene: TRBV7-8; D gene: TRBD1; J gene: TRBJ1-2; CDR3 protein: CASSGPGQGGSTHRGYTF; CDR3 DNA: TGTGCCAGCAGTGGTCCGGGACAGGGGGGATCTACCCATCGAGGCTACACCTTC
clone size: .; V gene: TRBV25-1; D gene: TRBD2; J gene: TRBJ2-1; CDR3 protein: CASSPRGFPYNEQFF; CDR3 DNA: TGTGCCAGCAGTCCGCGGGGGTTCCCCTACAATGAGCAGTTCTTC
clone size: .; V gene: TRBV27; D gene: .; J gene: TRBJ2-7; CDR3 protein: CASSSHRGGEDEQYF; CDR3 DNA: TGTGCCAGCAGTAGTCACAGGGGAGGTGAGGACGAGCAGTACTTC
clone size: .; V gene: TRBV7-9; D gene: .; J gene: TRBJ2-5; CDR3 protein: CASSLGQGALKTQYF; CDR3 DNA: TGTGCCAGCAGCTTAGGGCAAGGGGCTTTAAAGACCCAGTACTTC
clone size: once; V gene: TRBV6-5; D gene: TRBD1; J gene: TRBJ1-1; CDR3 protein: CASQGQGGIRTEAFF; CDR3 DNA: TGTGCCAGCCAAGGACAGGGGGGTATTCGGACTGAAGCTTTCTTT
clone size: .; V gene: TRBV28; D gene: .; J gene: TRBJ1-2; CDR3 protein: CASSLGRAAGYTF; CDR3 DNA: TGTGCCAGCAGTCTCGGGAGGGCCGCTGGCTACACCTTC
clone size: .; V gene: TRBV7-3; D gene: TRBD1; J gene: TRBJ1-5; CDR3 protein: CASSLKGTGGKYSNQPQHF; CDR3 DNA: TGTGCCAGCAGCTTAAAAGGGACAGGGGGGAAATATAGCAATCAGCCCCAGCATTTT
clone size: .; V gene: TRBV4-3; D gene: .; J gene: TRBJ2-1; CDR3 protein: CASSEEYSYNEQFF; CDR3 DNA: TGCGCCAGCAGCGAGGAATACTCCTACAATGAGCAGTTCTTC